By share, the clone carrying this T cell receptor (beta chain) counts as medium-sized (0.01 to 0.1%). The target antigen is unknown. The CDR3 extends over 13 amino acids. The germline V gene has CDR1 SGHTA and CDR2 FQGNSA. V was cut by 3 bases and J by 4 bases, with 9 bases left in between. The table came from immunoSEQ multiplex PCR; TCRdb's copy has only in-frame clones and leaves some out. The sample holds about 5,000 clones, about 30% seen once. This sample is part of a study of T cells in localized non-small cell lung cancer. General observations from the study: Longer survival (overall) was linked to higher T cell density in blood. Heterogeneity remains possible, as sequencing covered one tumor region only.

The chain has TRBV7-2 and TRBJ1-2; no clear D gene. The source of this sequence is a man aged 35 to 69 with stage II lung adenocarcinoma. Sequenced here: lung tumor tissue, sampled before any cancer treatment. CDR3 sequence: CASSFGGGYGYTF. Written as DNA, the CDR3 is TGTGCCAGCAGCTTCGGAGGAGGCTATGGCTACACCTTC.